The 8 T cell receptor beta chains in this list originate from one sample, sequenced in a study of shared clonotypes between healthy human individuals. Generated by immunoSEQ multiplex PCR, the TCRdb table keeps only in-frame clones and is missing some. The sample includes hundreds of thousands of clones, 90% to 97% of them seen just once. Input material: naive CD4+ T cells sorted from blood. Stated subset: CD45RA+ positively selected. These receptors were collected from a woman between 25 and 40 years old in good health.

This chain joins TRBV7-9 and TRBJ2-7, with 7 bases aligning to TRBD2. Trimming at V came to 4 bases and at J to 0 bases, leaving 12 bases not matched to a gene. The CDR3 is 17 amino acids. CDR1 is SEHNR, CDR2 FQNEAQ, per germline (reference sequence). The CDR3 here is CASSSPSSGGISYEQYF. In DNA, the CDR3 is TGTGCCAGCAGCTCCCCTTCTAGCGGAGGGATCTCCTACGAGCAGTACTTC. The entire variable domain, with the rest obtained from reference TRBV7-9 and TRBJ2-7, is as follows: DTGVSQNPRHKITKRGQNVTFRCDPISEHNRLYWYRQTLGQGPEFLTYFQNEAQLEKSRLLSDRFSAERPKGSFSTLEIQRTEQGDSAMYLCASSSPSSGGISYEQYFGPGTRLTVT.

The chain carries TRBV27 and TRBJ1-5; a possible D gene is TRBD1 (6 bases). V lost 5 bases to trimming and J lost 2 bases, with 13 bases between them. The CDR3 has 15 residues. Germline assignment: CDR1 MNHEY and CDR2 SMNVEV (reference sequence). CDR3 nucleotides: TGTGCCAGCAGTATGCTGGACAGCCGCAATCAGCCCCAGCATTTT. Translated, it gives CASSMLDSRNQPQHF.

The table lists this clone with a few counts. CDR3 in DNA: TGTGCCAGCAGCTTACGGGGTATCGAGCAGTACTTC. It is translated as CASSLRGIEQYF. The chain is built from TRBV7-9 and TRBJ2-7; possible D gene TRBD2, 5 bases. Germline V CDR1 and CDR2: SEHNR, FQNEAQ (reference sequence). Trimming removed 2 bases from V and 6 bases from J, with 8 bases in between. The CDR3 sequence is 12 residues long.

The chain has TRBV4-3 and TRBJ2-7; D is ambiguous. This CDR3 spans 15 amino acids. The V gene's germline CDR1 is LGHNA and CDR2 YSLEER. Trimming took off 4 bases at V and 3 bases at J, with 16 bases between the two ends. The chain's CDR3 is CASSLARDTYYEQYF. CDR3 DNA sequence: TGCGCCAGCAGCCTAGCTCGAGACACTTACTACGAGCAGTACTTC.

J is TRBJ2-1 and V is TRBV27; 8 positions agree with TRBD2. V lost 0 bases to trimming and J lost 1 base; unmatched junction nucleotides: 2. This CDR3 spans 16 amino acids. From germline, CDR1 is MNHEY and CDR2 SMNVEV (reference sequence). DNA for the CDR3: TGTGCCAGCAGTTTATCTACGGGAGGGTCCTACAATGAGCAGTTCTTC. Translated: CASSLSTGGSYNEQFF.

The chain joins TRBV2 to TRBJ2-7; 7 bases are shared with TRBD2. Germline V gives CDR1 SNHLY, CDR2 FYNNEI. The junction had 6 bases not matched to a gene; V was cut back by 4 bases and J by 6 bases. The CDR3 is 13 residues long. The CDR3 is CASSGGRSAEQYF. In DNA form, the CDR3 reads TGTGCCAGCAGTGGCGGGAGAAGCGCCGAGCAGTACTTC.

The chain recombines TRBV19 with TRBJ1-5; a weak D match, TRBD1 (5 bases). Deletions cut 5 bases from V and 2 bases from J, with 13 bases between. Germline V CDR1 and CDR2: LNHDA, SQIVND (reference sequence). The CDR3 spans 15 residues. The CDR3 protein is CASSVTWGGNQPQHF. CDR3 sequence (DNA): TGTGCCAGTAGTGTTACGTGGGGGGGCAATCAGCCCCAGCATTTT.

A word on this clone: The sample carries other DNA sequences with the same CDR3. The V call is TRBV6-5, the J call TRBJ1-5; tentative D call: TRBD1 (6 bases). Trimming took 5 bases from V and 1 from J, leaving 9 bases between them. The CDR3 spans 14 residues. Germline assignment: CDR1 MNHEY and CDR2 SVGAGI. This chain's CDR3 is CASSAGQSNQPQHF. CDR3 DNA sequence: TGTGCCAGCAGTGCCGGACAGAGCAATCAGCCCCAGCATTTT.